The 4 T cell receptor beta chains reported below all come from one sample, sequenced in a study of blood T cell repertoires in COVID-19. Assay: immunoSEQ multiplex PCR; the TCRdb copy retains only in-frame clones and omits some. The table has 61,000 or so clones, around 85% seen once; the top ten hold around 6%. The sequenced sample consisted of peripheral blood. Receptor source: a woman aged 70 to 79 with acute or convalescent COVID-19.

The rearrangement links TRBV4-3 to TRBJ2-4, with D possibly matching TRBD2 (6 bases). The germline CDR1 and CDR2 sequences are LGHNA and YSLEER. The CDR3 has 16 amino acids. The V end was cut by 0 bases, the J end by 3 bases, with 12 bases between. The CDR3 spells CASSQDGSGGKNIQYF. CDR3 bases: TGCGCCAGCAGCCAAGATGGGTCCGGGGGCAAAAACATTCAGTACTTC.

This clone is a singleton in its sample. This chain links TRBV9 with TRBJ2-3; D unclear. The CDR3 is made up of 12 amino acids. V was pared by 4 bases and J by 6 bases, with 9 bases between. Germline CDR1 SGDLS, CDR2 YYNGEE. The CDR3 DNA reads TGTGCCAGCAGCCCCCTCCGGGATACGCAGTATTTT. Protein product: CASSPLRDTQYF.

Here the CDR3 DNA reads TGCGCCAGCAGCTTGGGGTCAGGGGGCATCAACACCATATATTTT. Translating it yields CASSLGSGGINTIYF. The rearrangement links TRBV5-1 to TRBJ1-3, with 8 bases fitting TRBD1. The trim removed 0 bases at V and 7 bases at J, leaving 6 bases unmatched. The germline V gene has CDR1 SGHRS and CDR2 YFSETQ. The CDR3 runs to 15 residues.

The chain recombines TRBV2 with TRBJ2-6; 7 bases are a match to TRBD1. Germline V lookup: CDR1 SNHLY, CDR2 FYNNEI. The CDR3 has 15 residues. Losses at the gene ends were 6 bases for V and 4 bases for J; bases not matched to a gene: 6. The CDR3 loop is CASRRQGTGANVLTF. The CDR3 nucleotides read TGTGCCAGCAGGAGACAGGGTACCGGGGCCAACGTCCTGACTTTC.